The 29 T cell receptor beta chains below all came from one sample that was sequenced in a study of CD8 T cells in Susac syndrome. Random hexamers primed reverse transcription of about 0.45 to 1 ug RNA. MiXCR, applied by TCRdb to the immunoSEQ multiplex PCR reads, yields one record per CDR3 protein. The table has 120,000 or so distinct CDR3 sequences, approximately 94% seen once. The sequenced sample consisted of CD4+ T cells from PBMCs. The receptors here all came from a human donor in good health.

The rearrangement links TRBV29-1 to TRBJ1-2; no firm D call. Germline V gene sequence: CDR1 SQVTM, CDR2 ANQGSEA. The CDR3 runs to 14 residues. V was trimmed by 4 bases and J by 4 bases, leaving 16 bases between them. CDR3 nucleotides: TGCAGCGTTGGGGAGGACTATCTCCTCTATGGCTACACCTTC. This translates into CSVGEDYLLYGYTF.

The genes are TRBV30 and TRBJ1-1, with 11 positions matching TRBD1. Germline lookup yields CDR1 GTSNPN and CDR2 SVGIG (reference sequence). With 2 bases clipped from V and 0 bases from J, the junction kept 8 bases outside the gene matches. The CDR3 length is 17 residues. The CDR3 nucleotides are TGTGCCTGGAGTCAGCCGGGACAGGGGGTCATGAACACTGAAGCTTTCTTT. It codes for CAWSQPGQGVMNTEAFF.

The genes are TRBV12-3 or TRBV12-4 and TRBJ1-5, with TRBD1 identical over 7 bases. Losses at the gene ends were 0 bases for V and 7 bases for J; bases not matched to a gene: 6. CDR3 length: 15 amino acids. The CDR3 protein is CASSLASGQVQPQHF. CDR3 DNA sequence: TGTGCCAGCAGTTTAGCGTCAGGACAGGTCCAGCCCCAGCATTTT.

J is TRBJ1-1 and V is TRBV12-5; TRBD1 is a possible D gene (6 bases). Trimming shortened V by 1 base and J by 0 bases, and 15 bases separated the two germline ends. Germline assignment: CDR1 LGHNT and CDR2 FRNRAP. This CDR3 is built from 17 residues. CDR3 in amino acids: CASGLAMTGAMNTEAFF. CDR3 coding DNA: TGTGCTAGTGGTTTGGCTATGACAGGAGCCATGAACACTGAAGCTTTCTTT.

The V gene is TRBV11-2, the J gene TRBJ2-1; the match to TRBD2 covers 9 bases. The trim removed 8 bases at V and 5 bases at J, leaving 7 bases unmatched. The germline gives CDR1 SGHAT, CDR2 FQNNGV. The length of the CDR3 is 14 residues. DNA of the CDR3: TGTGCCAGCGGTCAGGCTAGCGGGAACAATGAGCAGTTCTTC. This gives the protein CASGQASGNNEQFF.

The chain is built from TRBV20-1 and TRBJ2-7; the D gene is possibly TRBD2 (5 bases). The V gene's germline CDR1 is DFQATT and CDR2 SNEGSKA (reference sequence). Trimming left V 4 bases short and J 7 bases short, with 17 bases between. CDR3 length equals 13 residues. The CDR3: CSANAAAEGEQYF. The CDR3 DNA sequence: TGCAGTGCTAATGCAGCCGCAGAGGGTGAGCAGTACTTC.

The rearrangement links TRBV29-1 to TRBJ1-2, with 7 positions matching TRBD1. V gave up 5 bases and J gave up 9 bases; unmatched junction bases: 9. Germline V gene data show CDR1 as SQVTM and CDR2 as ANQGSEA. The CDR3 totals 12 residues. CDR3: CSVLDRASSYTF. The CDR3 region has the DNA TGCAGCGTTCTTGACAGGGCGAGTAGCTACACCTTC. Together with reference TRBV29-1 and TRBJ1-2, the CDR3 gives the full variable domain: SAVISQKPSRDICQRGTSLTIQCQVDSQVTMMFWYRQQPGQSLTLIATANQGSEATYESGFVIDKFPISRPNLTFSTLTVSNMSPEDSSIYLCSVLDRASSYTFGSGTRLTVV.

This clonotype occurred once. The V and J genes are TRBV19 and TRBJ2-5, with 7 bases fitting TRBD1. Germline-derived CDR1 and CDR2 are LNHDA and SQIVND (reference sequence). The CDR3 spans 15 residues. V trimming: 5 bases; J trimming: 4 bases; junction bases outside the gene matches: 10. This CDR3 is CASSRPDRASETQYF. The CDR3 DNA reads TGTGCCAGTAGTCGACCCGACAGGGCGTCAGAGACCCAGTACTTC. Using reference TRBV19 and TRBJ2-5 for the parts outside the CDR3, the full variable domain is DGGITQSPKYLFRKEGQNVTLSCEQNLNHDAMYWYRQDPGQGLRLIYYSQIVNDFQKGDIAEGYSVSREKKESFPLTVTSAQKNPTAFYLCASSRPDRASETQYFGPGTRLLVL.

The J gene is TRBJ1-5, the V gene TRBV3-1; D possibly corresponds to TRBD1 (6 bases). The CDR3 totals 16 residues. Germline-derived CDR1 and CDR2 are LGHDT and YNNKEL (reference sequence). Trimming left V 0 bases short and J 6 bases short, with 15 bases between. CDR3 bases: TGTGCCAGCAGCCAAGATGGGGGGGCGGGAGGTCAGCCCCAGCATTTT. It translates to CASSQDGGAGGQPQHF.

The chain joins TRBV28 to TRBJ1-5; weak D call: TRBD1 (6 bases). Germline assignment: CDR1 MDHEN and CDR2 SYDVKM. This CDR3 contains 15 residues. The germline V and J ends were trimmed by 0 bases and 7 bases, with 13 bases remaining between them. The chain's CDR3 is CASSLWGRGPQPQHF. CDR3 DNA: TGTGCCAGCAGTTTATGGGGCAGGGGTCCCCAGCCCCAGCATTTT.

This clonotype has just a few counts. The V gene is TRBV13, the J gene TRBJ2-7; TRBD2 aligns across 8 bases. This CDR3 is 16 amino acids long. Germline V gene data show CDR1 as PRHDT and CDR2 as FYEKMQ (reference sequence). J gave up 2 bases and V 1 base, and 7 bases lay outside the gene matches. The CDR3 region is CASSLDQRGNTYEQYF. CDR3 in DNA: TGTGCCAGCAGCTTAGATCAGCGGGGGAACACCTACGAGCAGTACTTC.

This chain joins TRBV20-1 and TRBJ2-1, with 9 bases matching TRBD2. The CDR3 spans 13 residues. V dropped 7 bases and J dropped 8; count of bases not matched to a gene: 9. From germline, CDR1 is DFQATT and CDR2 SNEGSKA (reference sequence). In DNA, the CDR3 is TGCAGTGTCATAGGTAGCGGGAGCTATGAGCAGTTCTTC. This encodes CSVIGSGSYEQFF.

The V call is TRBV7-9, the J call TRBJ2-5, with TRBD2 identical over 14 bases. The CDR3 length is 16 residues. From germline, CDR1 is SEHNR and CDR2 FQNEAQ (reference sequence). V dropped 6 bases and J dropped 7; count of bases not matched to a gene: 10. The CDR3 sequence: CASSSPGLAGVGTQYF. CDR3 in DNA: TGTGCCAGCAGTTCACCGGGACTAGCGGGAGTGGGGACCCAGTACTTC. The whole variable domain, filled in from reference TRBV7-9 and TRBJ2-5, reads DTGVSQNPRHKITKRGQNVTFRCDPISEHNRLYWYRQTLGQGPEFLTYFQNEAQLEKSRLLSDRFSAERPKGSFSTLEIQRTEQGDSAMYLCASSSPGLAGVGTQYFGPGTRLLVL.

The chain joins TRBV12-3 or TRBV12-4 to TRBJ1-4; D remains ambiguous. The CDR3 extends over 15 amino acids. V was shortened by 3 bases and J by 5 bases, with 13 bases between the two germline ends. The CDR3 nucleotides are TGTGCCAGCAGTTTTCGCCCACCTTACAATGAAAAACTGTTTTTT. Protein sequence: CASSFRPPYNEKLFF.

CDR3 in amino acids: CASSLGTGKGTEAFF. In nucleotides, the CDR3 is TGTGCCAGCAGTTTAGGGACAGGGAAGGGGACTGAAGCTTTCTTT. This chain connects TRBV27 to TRBJ1-1; 9 positions match TRBD1. CDR3 length equals 15 residues. Germline V lookup: CDR1 MNHEY, CDR2 SMNVEV (reference sequence). V lost 2 bases and J lost 5; bases outside the gene matches: 6.

The V and J genes are TRBV7-9 and TRBJ2-5, with D unclear. CDR1 and CDR2 from the germline V gene are SEHNR and FQNEAQ (reference sequence). The CDR3 runs to 13 residues. The germline V and J ends were trimmed by 1 base and 0 bases, with 3 bases remaining between them. CDR3 region: CASSLEDQETQYF. CDR3 DNA sequence: TGTGCCAGCAGCTTAGAAGACCAAGAGACCCAGTACTTC.

Here the CDR3 reads CASSVQGIPTNEKLFF. The CDR3 DNA follows: TGTGCCAGCAGTGTTCAGGGTATCCCAACTAATGAAAAACTGTTTTTT. The chain couples TRBV27 to TRBJ1-4, with D perhaps matching TRBD1 (5 bases). The CDR3 is 16 amino acids. V was clipped by 5 bases and J by 0 bases, with 13 bases between them. Germline CDR1 and CDR2: MNHEY and SMNVEV (reference sequence).

This chain joins TRBV27 and TRBJ1-4; a possible D gene is TRBD1 (5 bases). There are 13 residues in the CDR3. Germline V lookup: CDR1 MNHEY, CDR2 SMNVEV (reference sequence). The V gene lost 2 bases and the J gene lost 11 bases, with 12 bases spanning the gap. CDR3 loop: CASSLGGERKLFF. CDR3 bases: TGTGCCAGCAGTTTAGGAGGGGAGAGGAAACTGTTTTTT.

The rearrangement joins TRBV9 to TRBJ2-6; D gene uncertain. Germline V gene lookup returns CDR1 SGDLS and CDR2 YYNGEE. The V end was cut by 4 bases, the J end by 4 bases, with 6 bases between. This CDR3 region has 13 residues. As DNA, the CDR3 is TGTGCCAGCAGCTTCCCCGGGGCCAACGTCCTGACTTTC. Translating it yields CASSFPGANVLTF.

This clonotype was counted only a few times. The rearrangement joins TRBV6-5 to TRBJ2-7; 10 bases align to TRBD1. Germline assignment: CDR1 MNHEY and CDR2 SVGAGI. Losses at the gene ends were 8 bases for V and 2 bases for J; bases not matched to a gene: 3. This CDR3 has 13 amino acids. The CDR3 sequence is CASGDRGPYEQYF. The CDR3 nucleotides are TGTGCCAGCGGTGACAGGGGGCCCTACGAGCAGTACTTC.

The chain employs TRBV5-4 and TRBJ2-1; D unclear. CDR3 length: 14 amino acids. Trimming stripped 6 bases from V and 2 bases from J, with 12 bases between. In germline, CDR1 is SGHNT, CDR2 YYREEE (reference sequence). DNA of the CDR3: TGTGCCAGCATGTCCCGCGCGGCCTACAATGAGCAGTTCTTC. Protein sequence: CASMSRAAYNEQFF.

This chain uses TRBV20-1 with TRBJ2-3, with D possibly matching TRBD2 (6 bases). Germline CDR1 DFQATT, CDR2 SNEGSKA (reference sequence). V was trimmed by 6 bases and J by 4 bases, leaving 23 bases between them. The CDR3 totals 16 residues. DNA for the CDR3: TGCAGTGCCAAAGAGGAGGGGAACCTCCGGGCAGATACGCAGTATTTT. As protein: CSAKEEGNLRADTQYF.

CDR3 protein: CSAREITPYEGAQETQYF. Here the CDR3 DNA reads TGCAGTGCTAGAGAGATCACACCCTATGAAGGGGCCCAAGAGACCCAGTACTTC. This sequence joins TRBV20-1 and TRBJ2-5; D perhaps matches TRBD1 (5 bases). The CDR3 sequence is 18 residues long. Trimming shortened V by 0 bases and J by 1 base, and 21 bases separated the two germline ends. Germline loops: CDR1 DFQATT, CDR2 SNEGSKA (reference sequence).

V is TRBV5-1 and J is TRBJ2-2; D might be TRBD2 (5 bases). Germline CDR1 and CDR2: SGHRS and YFSETQ. V lost 7 bases and J lost 3, with 16 bases in between. The CDR3 is 15 residues long. The DNA for the CDR3 is TGCGCCAGCGCCCCAGTGGCGCGGGACACCGGGGAGCTGTTTTTT. Its protein product is CASAPVARDTGELFF. Full variable domain (rest looked up from reference TRBV5-1 and TRBJ2-2): KAGVTQTPRYLIKTRGQQVTLSCSPISGHRSVSWYQQTPGQGLQFLFEYFSETQRNKGNFPGRFSGRQFSNSRSEMNVSTLELGDSALYLCASAPVARDTGELFFGEGSRLTVL.

The chain employs TRBV7-2 and TRBJ2-5, with TRBD2 as a possible D gene (5 bases). The CDR3 has 15 amino acids. The V end lost 4 bases, the J end lost 5 bases, and 17 bases lay between the germline ends. CDR1 is SGHTA and CDR2 is FQGNSA in the germline V gene. The CDR3 is CASSYPDYQRETQYF. The CDR3 DNA is TGTGCCAGCAGCTACCCTGACTATCAAAGGGAGACCCAGTACTTC.

This clonotype was seen only once. The CDR3 nucleotides are TGTGCCAGCAGCTTAGGGGCCAACGTCCTGACTTTC. This encodes CASSLGANVLTF. The J gene is TRBJ2-6, the V gene TRBV5-6; no clear D gene. With 2 bases removed from V and 4 bases from J, the gap between germline ends came to 1 base. There are 12 residues in the CDR3. The germline CDR1 and CDR2 sequences are SGHDT and YYEEEE.

This clonotype was detected only a few times. The rearrangement uses TRBV23-1 and TRBJ2-6; TRBD1 matches 7 bases. TRBV23-1 is flagged as an ORF with uncertain function. The CDR3 covers 21 residues. Losses at the gene ends were 0 bases for V and 2 bases for J; bases not matched to a gene: 16. CDR3 in amino acids: CASSQSTGNRGLVTGANVLTF. CDR3 DNA sequence: TGCGCCAGCAGTCAATCGACAGGAAACAGGGGCTTAGTAACTGGGGCCAACGTCCTGACTTTC.

In its sample, this clonotype was seen a few times. The CDR3 is CASSFLGSGYTF. Written as DNA, the CDR3 is TGTGCCAGCAGTTTTCTGGGGTCTGGCTACACCTTC. The V call is TRBV12-3 or TRBV12-4, the J call TRBJ1-2; D is unresolved. With 3 bases removed from V and 7 bases from J, the gap between germline ends came to 9 bases. The CDR3 totals 12 residues.

This chain uses TRBV11-1 with TRBJ2-2, with D possibly called TRBD1 or TRBD2 (5 bases each). Per germline, CDR1 SGHAT and CDR2 FQDESV (reference sequence). The length of the CDR3 is 12 residues. V was shortened by 5 bases and J by 7 bases, with 8 bases between the two germline ends. CDR3 bases: TGTGCCAGCAGCCCGGGACGCGGGGAGCTGTTTTTT. Amino acid sequence: CASSPGRGELFF.